Below, 5 T cell receptor beta chains from the same sample are listed, as sequenced in a study of cytomegalovirus exposure and HLA in healthy donors. Use of 60 Vbeta and 13 Jbeta primers characterized the PCR. Sequenced by immunoSEQ multiplex PCR; TCRdb stores in-frame clones only, minus some. The data contain 30,000 to 40,000 clones, roughly 79% of them singletons. Sample: PBMCs. The receptors come from a woman aged 40 to 49 in good health and CMV-seronegative.

Only a few counts were recorded for this clone. Other DNA variants within this sample encode the same CDR3. The chain combines TRBV6-6 with TRBJ1-5; 7 positions agree with TRBD1. Germline-derived CDR1 and CDR2 are MNHNY and SVGAGI (reference sequence). This CDR3 region has 13 residues. With V trimmed by 2 bases and J by 7 bases, 2 bases remained unmatched. This chain's CDR3 is CASSYGGGQPQHF. The DNA for the CDR3 is TGTGCCAGCAGTTACGGAGGGGGCCAGCCCCAGCATTTT.

The V and J genes are TRBV4-2 and TRBJ1-1, with D hard to call. This CDR3 is built from 15 residues. V lost 0 bases, J lost 1 base, and 9 bases lay in between. Germline V CDR1 and CDR2: LGHNA, YNFKEQ. The CDR3 nucleotides are TGTGCCAGCAGCCAAGATCCCTCAGGGAACACTGAAGCTTTCTTT. Translation: CASSQDPSGNTEAFF.

The chain combines TRBV19 with TRBJ1-1; no clear D. The CDR3 spans 13 residues. Looked up from germline, CDR1 is LNHDA and CDR2 is SQIVND (reference sequence). V was pared by 3 bases and J by 3 bases, with 8 bases between. CDR3 bases: TGTGCCAGTAGTATTTTGGCGGACACTGAAGCTTTCTTT. It codes for CASSILADTEAFF.

The chain combines TRBV7-2 with TRBJ1-5, with D possibly matching TRBD1 (6 bases). Germline CDR1 SGHTA, CDR2 FQGNSA. This CDR3 has 14 amino acids. Trimming removed 5 bases from V and 4 bases from J, with 12 bases in between. In DNA, the CDR3 is TGTGCCAGCAGCCTGGACAGTACAAATCAGCCCCAGCATTTT. Translating gives CASSLDSTNQPQHF.

The V call is TRBV18, the J call TRBJ2-5; possible D gene TRBD1, 5 bases. V lost 0 bases to trimming and J lost 5 bases, with 10 bases between them. CDR1 is KGHSH and CDR2 is LQKENI in the germline V gene. This CDR3 has 14 amino acids. The DNA for the CDR3 is TGTGCCAGCTCACCACCGAGCAGGGCTGAGACCCAGTACTTC. The encoded protein is CASSPPSRAETQYF.